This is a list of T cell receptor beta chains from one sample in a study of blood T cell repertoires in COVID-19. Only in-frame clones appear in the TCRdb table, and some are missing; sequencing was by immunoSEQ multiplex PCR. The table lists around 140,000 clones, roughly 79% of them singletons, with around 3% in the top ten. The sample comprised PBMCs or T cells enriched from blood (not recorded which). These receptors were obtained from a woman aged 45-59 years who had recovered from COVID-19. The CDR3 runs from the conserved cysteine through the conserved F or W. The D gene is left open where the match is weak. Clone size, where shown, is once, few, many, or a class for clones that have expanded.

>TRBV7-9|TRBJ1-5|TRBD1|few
CASSATGGSNQPQHF
TGTGCCAGCAGCGCCACAGGGGGGAGCAATCAGCCCCAGCATTTT
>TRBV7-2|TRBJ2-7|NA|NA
CASSLGQIYEQYF
TGTGCCAGCAGCTTAGGGCAGATTTACGAGCAGTACTTC
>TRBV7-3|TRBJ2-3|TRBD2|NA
CASSSGLALTDTQYF
TGTGCCAGCAGCTCGGGACTAGCTTTAACAGATACGCAGTATTTT
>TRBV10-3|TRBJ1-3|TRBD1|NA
CAIRGTGEDTIYF
TGTGCCATCAGGGGGACAGGGGAGGACACCATATATTTT
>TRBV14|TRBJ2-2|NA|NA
CASSLHNTGELFF
TGTGCCAGCAGCCTACACAACACCGGGGAGCTGTTTTTT
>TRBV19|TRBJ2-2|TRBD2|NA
CASSQRGVATGELFF
TGTGCCAGTAGTCAGCGGGGGGTTGCCACCGGGGAGCTGTTTTTT
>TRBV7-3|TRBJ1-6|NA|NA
CASSLFDSPLHF
TGTGCCAGCAGCTTATTCGATTCACCCCTCCACTTT
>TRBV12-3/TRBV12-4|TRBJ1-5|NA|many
CARRQGNQPQHF
TGTGCCAGACGACAGGGCAATCAGCCCCAGCATTTT
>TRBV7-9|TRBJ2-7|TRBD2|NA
CASSLGLAGGPPYEQYF
TGTGCCAGCAGCTTGGGACTAGCGGGAGGGCCCCCCTACGAGCAGTACTTC
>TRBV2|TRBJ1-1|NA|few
CASSARGPEAFF
TGTGCCAGCAGTGCCAGGGGCCCTGAAGCTTTCTTT
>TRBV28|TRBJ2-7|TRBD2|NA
CASSAPGGLAREQYF
TGTGCCAGCAGTGCCCCAGGGGGACTAGCTCGCGAGCAGTACTTC
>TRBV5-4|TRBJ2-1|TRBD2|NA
CASVRGGSNEQFF
TGTGCCAGCGTTCGCGGGGGGTCCAATGAGCAGTTCTTC
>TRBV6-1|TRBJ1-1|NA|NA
CASSGNLWGVGSTEAFF
TGTGCCAGCAGTGGCAACCTCTGGGGGGTGGGGAGCACTGAAGCTTTCTTT
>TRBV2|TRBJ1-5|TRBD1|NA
CASSYRGFNQPQHF
TGTGCCAGCAGTTACAGGGGGTTCAATCAGCCCCAGCATTTT
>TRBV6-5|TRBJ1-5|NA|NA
CAVGAHQPQHF
TGTGCCGTTGGGGCCCATCAGCCCCAGCATTTT
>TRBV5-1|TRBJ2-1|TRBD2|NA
CASSAPGSGSSYNEQFF
TGCGCCAGCAGCGCCCCGGGAAGCGGGAGCTCCTACAATGAGCAGTTCTTC
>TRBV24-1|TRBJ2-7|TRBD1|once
CATSDLTGDEQYF
TGTGCCACCAGTGACTTGACAGGGGACGAGCAGTACTTC
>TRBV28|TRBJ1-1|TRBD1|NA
CASSSSPSPHRGAFF
TGTGCCAGCAGTTCATCCCCCTCACCTCACAGGGGGGCTTTCTTT
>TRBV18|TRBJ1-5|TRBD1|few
CASSPVGGRQPQHF
TGTGCCAGCTCACCAGTAGGGGGCCGACAGCCCCAGCATTTT
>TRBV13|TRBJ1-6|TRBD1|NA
CASSLGTTGVGNSPLHF
TGTGCCAGCAGCTTAGGGACTACAGGGGTGGGAAATTCACCCCTCCACTTT
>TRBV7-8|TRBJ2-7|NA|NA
CASSFDGLPYEQYF
TGTGCCAGCAGCTTCGACGGACTCCCCTACGAGCAGTACTTC
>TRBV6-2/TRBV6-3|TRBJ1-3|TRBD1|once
CASSSTGNTIYF
TGTGCCAGCAGTTCGACAGGGAACACCATATATTTT
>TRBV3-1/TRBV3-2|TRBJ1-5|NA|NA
CASSRQENQPQHF
TGTGCCAGCAGCCGACAGGAGAATCAGCCCCAGCATTTT
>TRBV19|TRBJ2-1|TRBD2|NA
CASSSPSGRANEQFF
TGTGCCAGTAGTAGTCCTAGCGGGAGGGCCAATGAGCAGTTCTTC
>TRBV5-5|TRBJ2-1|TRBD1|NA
CASSPGQGSVEQFF
TGTGCCAGCAGCCCGGGACAGGGGTCAGTAGAGCAGTTCTTC
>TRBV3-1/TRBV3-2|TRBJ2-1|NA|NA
CASSPGGRSRNEQFF
TGTGCCAGCAGCCCCGGAGGTAGGAGTAGGAATGAGCAGTTCTTC
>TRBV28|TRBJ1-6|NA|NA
CASSLNWGDSPLHF
TGTGCCAGCAGTTTGAACTGGGGGGATTCACCCCTCCACTTT
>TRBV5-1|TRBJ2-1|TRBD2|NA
CASSLNSGRGYNEQFF
TGCGCCAGCAGCTTAAACAGCGGGAGGGGGTACAATGAGCAGTTCTTC
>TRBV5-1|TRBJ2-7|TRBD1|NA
CASSPGQGAYEQYF
TGCGCCAGCAGCCCGGGACAGGGGGCCTACGAGCAGTACTTC
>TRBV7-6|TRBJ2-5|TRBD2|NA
CASSLAWTSGRAQYF
TGTGCCAGCAGCTTAGCTTGGACTAGCGGGAGGGCCCAGTACTTC
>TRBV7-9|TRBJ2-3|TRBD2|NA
CASSPGTSGDTQYF
TGTGCCAGCAGCCCGGGGACTAGCGGAGATACGCAGTATTTT
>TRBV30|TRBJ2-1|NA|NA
CAWSAGGYVGEQFF
TGTGCCTGGAGCGCTGGGGGGTATGTGGGTGAGCAGTTCTTC
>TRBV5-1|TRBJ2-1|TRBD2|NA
CASSLGLAGGTSYNEQFF
TGCGCCAGCAGCTTGGGACTAGCGGGGGGAACTTCCTACAATGAGCAGTTCTTC
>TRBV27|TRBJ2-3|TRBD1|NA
CASSSTGQAGTQYF
TGTGCCAGCAGTTCTACGGGACAGGCGGGTACGCAGTATTTT
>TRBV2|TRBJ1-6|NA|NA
CASRLRQNSPLHF
TGTGCCAGCAGACTACGACAGAATTCACCCCTCCACTTT
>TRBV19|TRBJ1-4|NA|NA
CASTLDSATEKLFF
TGTGCCAGTACCCTAGACAGCGCAACAGAAAAACTGTTTTTT
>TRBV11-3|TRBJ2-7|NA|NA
CASSPLGGVAYEQYF
TGTGCCAGCAGCCCCCTGGGGGGAGTTGCCTACGAGCAGTACTTC
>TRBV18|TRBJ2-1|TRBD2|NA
CASSPPVAGRERYNEQFF
TGTGCCAGCTCACCACCGGTGGCTGGGCGGGAGAGGTACAATGAGCAGTTCTTC
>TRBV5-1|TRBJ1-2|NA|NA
CASSRETGANYGYTF
TGCGCCAGCAGCCGAGAGACAGGTGCTAACTATGGCTACACCTTC
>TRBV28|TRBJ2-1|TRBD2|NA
CAILAGGSSNEQFF
TGTGCCATCCTAGCGGGAGGGTCCTCTAATGAGCAGTTCTTC
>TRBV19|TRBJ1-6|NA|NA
CASSIGPGYNSPLHF
TGTGCCAGTAGTATAGGGCCGGGATATAATTCACCCCTCCACTTT
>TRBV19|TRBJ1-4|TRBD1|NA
CASSMMGQGTEKLFF
TGTGCCAGTAGTATGATGGGACAGGGAACCGAAAAACTGTTTTTT
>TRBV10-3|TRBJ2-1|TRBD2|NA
CAISEPGLAHNEQFF
TGTGCCATCAGTGAACCGGGACTAGCTCACAATGAGCAGTTCTTC
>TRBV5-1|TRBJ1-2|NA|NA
CASSPREVYGYTF
TGCGCCAGCAGCCCCCGGGAAGTCTATGGCTACACCTTC
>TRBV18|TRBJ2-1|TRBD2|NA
CASSPRLADSPNEQFF
TGTGCCAGCTCACCACGGCTAGCGGACTCACCCAATGAGCAGTTCTTC
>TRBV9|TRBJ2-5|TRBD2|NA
CASRRGEQETQYF
TGTGCCAGCAGACGGGGGGAACAAGAGACCCAGTACTTC
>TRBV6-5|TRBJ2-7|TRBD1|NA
CASSYGTGEIEQYF
TGTGCCAGCAGTTACGGGACAGGGGAGATCGAGCAGTACTTC
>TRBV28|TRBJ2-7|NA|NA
CASSLAGTGNEQYF
TGTGCCAGCAGTTTAGCGGGAACTGGGAACGAGCAGTACTTC
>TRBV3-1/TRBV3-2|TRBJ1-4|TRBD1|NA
CASSLGTVFNEKLFF
TGTGCCAGCAGCCTTGGGACAGTTTTTAATGAAAAACTGTTTTTT
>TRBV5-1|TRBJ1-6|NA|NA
CASSSPDTYNSPLHF
TGCGCCAGCAGCTCACCTGACACCTATAATTCACCCCTCCACTTT
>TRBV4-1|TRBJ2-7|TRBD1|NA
CASSHTPGTGVTYEQYF
TGCGCCAGCAGCCATACTCCCGGGACAGGCGTTACCTACGAGCAGTACTTC
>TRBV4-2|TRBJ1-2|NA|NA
CASSQERQGLYGYTF
TGTGCCAGCAGCCAAGAACGCCAGGGCCTCTATGGCTACACCTTC
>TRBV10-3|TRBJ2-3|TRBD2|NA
CATGTSGGGTDTQYF
TGTGCCACGGGGACTAGCGGGGGAGGTACAGATACGCAGTATTTT
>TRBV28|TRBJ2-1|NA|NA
CATNRYNEQFF
TGTGCCACCAACAGGTACAATGAGCAGTTCTTC
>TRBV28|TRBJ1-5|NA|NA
CASSLDTGTRYYQPQHF
TGTGCCAGCAGTTTAGATACCGGGACACGATATTATCAGCCCCAGCATTTT
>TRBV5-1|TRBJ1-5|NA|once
CASSLAGGSNQPQHF
TGCGCCAGCAGCTTGGCCGGGGGTAGCAATCAGCCCCAGCATTTT
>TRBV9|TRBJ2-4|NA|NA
CASSVARNTIQYF
TGTGCCAGCAGCGTAGCCCGAAACACCATTCAGTACTTC
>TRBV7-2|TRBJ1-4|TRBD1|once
CASSSGQGHEKLFF
TGTGCCAGCAGCTCGGGACAGGGTCATGAAAAACTGTTTTTT
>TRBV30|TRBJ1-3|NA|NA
CAWSARSGNTIYF
TGTGCCTGGAGCGCGCGCTCTGGAAACACCATATATTTT